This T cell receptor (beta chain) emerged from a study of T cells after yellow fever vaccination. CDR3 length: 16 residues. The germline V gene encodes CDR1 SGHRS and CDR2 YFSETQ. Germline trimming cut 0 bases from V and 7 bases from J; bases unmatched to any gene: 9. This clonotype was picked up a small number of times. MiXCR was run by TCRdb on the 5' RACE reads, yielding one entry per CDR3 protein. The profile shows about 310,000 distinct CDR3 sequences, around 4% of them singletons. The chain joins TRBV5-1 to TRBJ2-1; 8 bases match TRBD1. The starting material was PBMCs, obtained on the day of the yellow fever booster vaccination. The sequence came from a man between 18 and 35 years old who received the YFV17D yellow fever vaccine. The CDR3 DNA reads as TGCGCCAGCAGCTTGGAGTCAGGGGGCGCGGGGAATGAGCAGTTCTTC. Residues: CASSLESGGAGNEQFF.